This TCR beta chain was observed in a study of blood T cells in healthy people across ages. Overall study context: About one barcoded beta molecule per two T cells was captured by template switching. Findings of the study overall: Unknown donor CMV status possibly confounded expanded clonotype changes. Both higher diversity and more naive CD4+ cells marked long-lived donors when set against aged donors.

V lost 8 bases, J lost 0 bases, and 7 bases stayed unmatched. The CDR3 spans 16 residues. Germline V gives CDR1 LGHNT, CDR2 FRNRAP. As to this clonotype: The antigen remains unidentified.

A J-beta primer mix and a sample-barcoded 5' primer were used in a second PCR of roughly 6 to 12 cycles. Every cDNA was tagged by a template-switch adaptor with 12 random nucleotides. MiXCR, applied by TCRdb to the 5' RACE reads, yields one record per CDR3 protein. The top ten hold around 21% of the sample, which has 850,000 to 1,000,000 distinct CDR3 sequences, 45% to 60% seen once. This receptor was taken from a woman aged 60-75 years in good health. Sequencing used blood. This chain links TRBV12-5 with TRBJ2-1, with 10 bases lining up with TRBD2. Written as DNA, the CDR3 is TGTGCTAGTACAGCGGGAGGGCCAGGCTCCTACAATGAGCAGTTCTTC. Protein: CASTAGGPGSYNEQFF.